The sequence of this T cell receptor beta chain was determined in a study of Graves' ophthalmopathy and Graves' hyperthyroidism. Study-level points and caveats: The majority of expanded thyroid clonotypes above 0.001 frequency also occurred in blood. Sensitivity reached 87.88% and specificity about 76% for a 13-signature model separating ophthalmopathy from stable hyperthyroidism.

Isolation of PBMCs was performed using around 9.5 ml of fresh peripheral blood. Transcripts of RNA were the source for amplifying TCR beta CDR3 regions. HTBI primers primed a first-round RT-PCR, and a second-round multiplex PCR followed. TCRdb ran MiXCR on the multiplex PCR reads and lists one entry per CDR3 protein. The sample holds roughly 500,000 distinct CDR3 sequences, about 15% seen once. For this clonotype: Its target is not known.

The clonotype comes from a woman aged 25 to 39 with Graves' ophthalmopathy. Sequenced material: blood.

The CDR3, as DNA: TGTGCCAGCAGCTTAGGCCCAGCTACCTACGAGCAGTACTTC. The encoded protein is CASSLGPATYEQYF. The rearrangement joins TRBV7-2 to TRBJ2-7, with D uncertain. V gave up 1 base and J gave up 2 bases, with 9 bases separating them. The CDR3 spans 14 residues. Per the germline V gene, CDR1 is SGHTA and CDR2 is FQGNSA. Together with reference TRBV7-2 and TRBJ2-7, the CDR3 gives the full variable domain: GAGVSQSPSNKVTEKGKDVELRCDPISGHTALYWYRQSLGQGLEFLIYFQGNSAPDKSGLPSDRFSAERTGGSVSTLTIQRTQQEDSAVYLCASSLGPATYEQYFGPGTRLTVT.